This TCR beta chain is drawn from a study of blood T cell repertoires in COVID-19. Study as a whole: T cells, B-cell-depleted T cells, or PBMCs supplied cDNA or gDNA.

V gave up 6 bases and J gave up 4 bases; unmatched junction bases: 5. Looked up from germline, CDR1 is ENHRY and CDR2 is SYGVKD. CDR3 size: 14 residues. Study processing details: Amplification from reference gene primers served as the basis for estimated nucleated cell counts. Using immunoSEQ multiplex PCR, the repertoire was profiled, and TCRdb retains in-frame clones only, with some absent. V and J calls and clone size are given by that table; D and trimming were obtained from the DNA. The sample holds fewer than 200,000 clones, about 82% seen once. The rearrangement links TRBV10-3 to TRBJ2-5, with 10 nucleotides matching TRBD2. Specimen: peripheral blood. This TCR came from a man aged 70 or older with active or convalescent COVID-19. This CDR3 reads CAISLAGVVETQYF. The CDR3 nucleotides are TGTGCCATCAGCCTAGCGGGAGTCGTAGAGACCCAGTACTTC.